Reported below is one T cell receptor beta chain. The length of the CDR3 is 13 residues. Germline V gene data show CDR1 as SGHRS and CDR2 as YFSETQ. Trimming stripped 5 bases from V and 7 bases from J, with 12 bases between. This specimen comes from a study of cytomegalovirus exposure and HLA in healthy donors. PCR used 60 Vbeta primers and 13 Jbeta primers. Method: immunoSEQ multiplex PCR; TCRdb's copy keeps in-frame clones and lacks some. The table includes over 150,000 clones, around 77% detected once. This chain uses TRBV5-1 with TRBJ2-2; a possible D gene is TRBD2 (6 bases). This TCR derives from a woman aged 30 to 39 in good health and CMV-seronegative. Material for sequencing was PBMCs. The CDR3 coding sequence is TGCGCCAGCAGTAACGTCGGGGGCGGGGAGCTGTTTTTT. Translation gives CASSNVGGGELFF. Based on the CDR3 plus reference TRBV5-1 and TRBJ2-2, the full variable domain is KAGVTQTPRYLIKTRGQQVTLSCSPISGHRSVSWYQQTPGQGLQFLFEYFSETQRNKGNFPGRFSGRQFSNSRSEMNVSTLELGDSALYLCASSNVGGGELFFGEGSRLTVL.